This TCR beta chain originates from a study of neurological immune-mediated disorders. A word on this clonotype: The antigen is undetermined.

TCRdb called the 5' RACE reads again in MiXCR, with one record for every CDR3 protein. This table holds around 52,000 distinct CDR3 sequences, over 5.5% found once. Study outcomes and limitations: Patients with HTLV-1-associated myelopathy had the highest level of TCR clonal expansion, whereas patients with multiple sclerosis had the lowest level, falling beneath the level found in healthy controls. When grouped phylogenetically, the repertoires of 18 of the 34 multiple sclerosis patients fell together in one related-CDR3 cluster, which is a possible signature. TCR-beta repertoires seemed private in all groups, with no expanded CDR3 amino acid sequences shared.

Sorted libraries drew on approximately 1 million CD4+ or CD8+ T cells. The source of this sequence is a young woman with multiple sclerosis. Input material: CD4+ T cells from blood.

CDR3 sequence (DNA): TGTGCCAGCAGTTACGGATCGTACAGCTCCTACGAGCAGTACTTC. This codes for CASSYGSYSSYEQYF. The genes are TRBV6-6 and TRBJ2-7, with D hard to call. CDR1 is MNHNY and CDR2 is SVGAGI in the germline V gene (reference sequence). The CDR3 extends over 15 amino acids. Deletions cut 2 bases from V and 0 bases from J, with 11 bases between.